This T cell receptor (beta chain) was identified in a study of blood T cell repertoires in COVID-19. Study-wide context: Spain, Italy and the United States supplied samples that represented acute and convalescent COVID-19. T cells, B-cell-depleted T cells, or PBMCs provided the cDNA or gDNA that served as material.

Per the original data handling: Quantification of nucleated cells was approximated via reference gene primer amplification. Assay: immunoSEQ multiplex PCR; the TCRdb copy retains only in-frame clones and omits some. From that table come the V and J calls and clone size; the DNA was used to work out D and trimming. The sample gives 150,000 or so clones, around 85% of which show up once; 3% to 3.5% is in the top ten. The sequenced sample consisted of peripheral blood. The sequence was collected from a woman older than 75 with acute or convalescent COVID-19.

The CDR3 protein is CASSEPTGRYGYTF. The CDR3, as DNA: TGTGCCAGCAGTGAACCCACAGGGCGCTATGGCTACACCTTC. The J gene is TRBJ1-2, the V gene TRBV25-1; D perhaps matches TRBD1 (6 bases). V gave up 2 bases and J gave up 4 bases, with 11 bases separating them. Germline assignment: CDR1 MGHDK and CDR2 SYGVNS. The CDR3 extends over 14 amino acids.